A few counts support the clone carrying this T cell receptor (beta chain). Healthy Russian Caucasian donors spanned ages roughly 6 to 100 years. The authors isolated at least 6.5 million PBMCs per sample. The germline V gene has CDR1 DFQATT and CDR2 SNEGSKA (reference sequence). The CDR3 has 13 amino acids. Between the trimmed V and J ends, which lost 2 bases and 4 bases, there was a span of 11 bases. With a J-beta primer mix and a sample-barcoded 5' primer, a second PCR ran about 6 to 11 cycles. TCRdb re-derived calls from the 5' RACE reads in MiXCR, one entry per CDR3 protein. The sample holds 580,000 or so distinct CDR3 sequences, around 48% seen once. The record originates from a study of blood T cells in healthy people across ages. Study-level background: Template-switching capture recovered about one barcoded beta molecule per two T cells.

This sequence joins TRBV20-1 and TRBJ1-2; possible D gene TRBD1, 5 bases. The clonotype was recovered from an elderly man in good health. The sample consisted of blood. The CDR3 nucleotides are TGCAGTGCTAGACTCGCCGGGGGCTATGGCTACACCTTC. Translating it yields CSARLAGGYGYTF.